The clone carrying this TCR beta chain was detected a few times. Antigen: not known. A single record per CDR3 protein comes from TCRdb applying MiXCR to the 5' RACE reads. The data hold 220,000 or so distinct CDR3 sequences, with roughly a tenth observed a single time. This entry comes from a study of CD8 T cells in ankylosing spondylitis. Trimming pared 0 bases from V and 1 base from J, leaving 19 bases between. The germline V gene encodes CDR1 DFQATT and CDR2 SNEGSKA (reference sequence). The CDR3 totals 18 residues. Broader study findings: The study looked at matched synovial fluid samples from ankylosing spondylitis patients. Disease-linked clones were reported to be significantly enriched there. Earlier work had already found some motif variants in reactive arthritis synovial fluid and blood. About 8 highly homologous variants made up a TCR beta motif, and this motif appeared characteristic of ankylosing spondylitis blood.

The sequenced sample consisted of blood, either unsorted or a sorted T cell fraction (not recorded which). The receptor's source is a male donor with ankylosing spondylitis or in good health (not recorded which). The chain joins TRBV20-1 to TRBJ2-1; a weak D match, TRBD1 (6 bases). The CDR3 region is CSAREGGRKGESYNEQFF. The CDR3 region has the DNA TGCAGTGCTAGAGAGGGTGGGAGAAAGGGGGAGTCCTACAATGAGCAGTTCTTC.